A selection of T cell receptor beta chains follows, all from one sample in a study of T cells in Graves' hyperthyroidism and ophthalmopathy. One entry per CDR3 protein, called by TCRdb with MiXCR from the multiplex PCR reads. Here the sample spans roughly 380,000 distinct CDR3 sequences, over 11% being singletons. The source material was blood. The receptors originated from a woman aged 60-75 years with Graves' hyperthyroidism. Both conserved end residues are part of each CDR3. Not all rows give a size; the values are once, few, many and, for expanded clones, a class.

size	V	J	CDR3
many	TRBV7-8	TRBJ2-2	CASSLTGTQNTGELFF
many	TRBV28	TRBJ2-7	CASSFVYSGGGYEQYF
many	TRBV5-6	TRBJ1-2	CASSLVAGYTF
-	TRBV6-1	TRBJ2-1	CASSDMGLAINEQFF
-	TRBV19	TRBJ1-5	CASTERGQPQHF
many	TRBV30	TRBJ2-1	CAWSGTSEQFF
many	TRBV9	TRBJ1-1	CASSGGLGMDTEAFF
few	TRBV7-9	TRBJ1-3	CASRAREGGISSGNTIYF
many	TRBV30	TRBJ2-1	CAWGRREDDEQFF
few	TRBV24-1	TRBJ2-1	CATSEEINEQFF
-	TRBV7-6	TRBJ2-7	CASSPWGGIYEQYF
many	TRBV20-1	TRBJ2-7	CSALTSSYEQYF
few	TRBV7-9	TRBJ2-1	CASSLGRGSGRAGEQFF
few	TRBV12-5	TRBJ1-3	CASAHRVISGNTIYF
many	TRBV3-1	TRBJ1-6	CASSQDGASPLHF
-	TRBV30	TRBJ2-7	CAWSPGTTYEQYF
many	TRBV28	TRBJ2-1	CASSLYGTRGNEQFF
many	TRBV18	TRBJ2-2	CASSPQPPWDRSTGELFF
-	TRBV10-3	TRBJ2-3	CAISESVVQYF
few	TRBV30	TRBJ1-6	CAWSVRRTLGNSPLHF
many	TRBV10-3	TRBJ1-2	CAIRGTGDIPGYTF
few	TRBV29-1	TRBJ1-3	CSALTGTLGTTIYF